What follows are 7 T cell receptor beta chains derived from one specimen sequenced in a study of blood T cells in healthy people across ages. With a J-beta primer mix and a sample-barcoded 5' primer, a second PCR ran 7 to 11 cycles. Using its own MiXCR run on the 5' RACE reads, TCRdb lists one record per CDR3 protein. The sample shows roughly 1,300,000 distinct CDR3 sequences, almost 60% of them seen only once. The sequenced sample was blood. Every receptor here comes from a man aged 18 to 29 in good health.

The chain has TRBV7-9 and TRBJ2-1; TRBD2 matches 14 bases. CDR1 and CDR2 from the germline V gene are SEHNR and FQNEAQ (reference sequence). There are 17 residues in the CDR3. The ends lost 10 bases at V and 5 bases at J; junction bases unmatched: 13. The CDR3 loop is CANSGLAGDGWNNEQFF. CDR3 DNA: TGTGCCAACTCGGGACTAGCGGGGGATGGATGGAACAATGAGCAGTTCTTC.

This clonotype was observed a handful of times. V and J are TRBV29-1 and TRBJ1-4, with a weak D call TRBD1 (6 bases). V was clipped by 2 bases and J by 8 bases, with 15 bases between them. CDR1 and CDR2 (germline): SQVTM, ANQGSEA. This CDR3 has 14 amino acids. The CDR3 DNA reads TGCAGCGTTGAAATGGGAGTACAGGGCGAAAAACTGTTTTTT. Protein product: CSVEMGVQGEKLFF.

The chain is built from TRBV10-3 and TRBJ2-7; TRBD1 agrees at 10 bases. This CDR3 has 15 amino acids. Looked up from germline, CDR1 is ENHRY and CDR2 is SYGVKD. With 0 bases clipped from V and 5 bases from J, the junction kept 4 bases outside the gene matches. The CDR3 nucleotides are TGTGCCATCAGTGAGTCTGGTGGGACAGGGGACGAGCAGTACTTC. Protein product: CAISESGGTGDEQYF.

The rearrangement links TRBV29-1 to TRBJ2-7; D may match TRBD1 or TRBD2 (6 bases each). The CDR3 spans 14 residues. Trimming cost V 2 bases and J 2 bases, with 13 bases left between them. The germline gives CDR1 SQVTM, CDR2 ANQGSEA. The CDR3 reads CSVEIRGPTYEQYF. The CDR3 DNA follows: TGCAGCGTTGAAATTCGGGGGCCAACCTACGAGCAGTACTTC.

The DNA for the CDR3 is TGTGCCAGCAGTCAGGACAGGGACAATTCACCCCTCCACTTT. It encodes CASSQDRDNSPLHF. V gene TRBV6-6 combines with J gene TRBJ1-6; 8 bases map to TRBD1. CDR3 length: 14 residues. Germline-derived CDR1 and CDR2 are MNHNY and SVGAGI (reference sequence). J lost 7 bases, V lost 5 bases, and 4 bases had no gene match.

This clonotype was observed a handful of times. V gene TRBV29-1 combines with J gene TRBJ2-5, with a tentative D call TRBD2 (6 bases). Germline V lookup: CDR1 SQVTM, CDR2 ANQGSEA. The V end was cut by 5 bases, the J end by 7 bases, with 17 bases between. The CDR3 totals 13 residues. In DNA form, the CDR3 reads TGCAGCGTTTGGTCGGGGGAGTATGGGACCCAGTACTTC. Its protein product is CSVWSGEYGTQYF.

This clonotype was detected a few times. V usage is TRBV4-1 and J usage is TRBJ2-7; D gene unclear. The CDR3 contains 13 residues. Germline-derived CDR1 and CDR2 are MGHRA and YSYEKL. V gave up 5 bases and J gave up 9 bases, with 17 bases separating them. This CDR3 reads CASSGLNLRGQYF. The CDR3 DNA sequence: TGCGCCAGCAGCGGGCTGAACCTACGAGGGCAGTACTTC.